This T cell receptor (beta chain) was sequenced during a study of blood T cell repertoires in COVID-19. Study summary: Whether acute or convalescent, the COVID-19 samples came from the United States, Italy and Spain. Sources were T cells, B-cell-depleted T cells, or PBMCs; the material itself was cDNA or gDNA.

The protocol was immunoSEQ multiplex PCR, while the TCRdb copy is restricted to in-frame clones and leaves out a portion. The table lists approximately 270,000 clones, 89% of them singletons. Trimming shortened V by 9 bases and J by 2 bases, and 14 bases separated the two germline ends. Germline CDR1 MNHEY, CDR2 SMNVEV (reference sequence). This CDR3 is 14 amino acids long. This sequence was found in a middle-aged man with acute or convalescent COVID-19. The sequenced sample was peripheral blood. V is TRBV27 and J is TRBJ1-5, with D maybe TRBD1 (5 bases). Here the CDR3 reads CASGGGRGNQPQHF. The CDR3 DNA sequence: TGTGCCAGTGGGGGGGGACGCGGCAATCAGCCCCAGCATTTT.